A single T cell receptor beta chain is shown here with its context. This clonotype was found a few times. What this receptor recognizes is not known. No base quality values were provided; no much bigger clone lies one nucleotide off. These data belong to a study of yellow fever vaccine responses in identical twins (dated by TCRdb to the late 2010s). For context, the study as a whole: In identical twins, the study followed T cell clones that responded to the vaccine with precision.

From a lookup of the germline V gene, CDR1 and CDR2 are KGHSH and LQKENI. The CDR3 goes from the cysteine to the phenylalanine over 11 residues. Only the CDR3 region is kept as DNA, spanning 33 bases read in frame from base 1. V sheds 6 bases and J sheds 1 base, leaving 3 bases between their ends. General study outcomes and caveats: The T cell response to vaccination in identical twins was reported by the authors to appear partly convergent and partly personalized.

The library was generated by RT-PCR. Sequencing was performed on an Illumina HiSeq 2500. In-frame beta chains were kept once TCRdb had trimmed the public reads at Q25 with fastp and called clones with MiXCR. Entries that share a CDR3 protein sequence are merged under the most common genes and DNA. In all, the sample holds approximately 13,000 distinct CDR3 sequences, and approximately 84% of those were seen once. The top ten clones comprise 0.65% to 0.85% of the sample. In this chain, TRBV18 is recombined with TRBJ2-5; the D gene cannot be named for sure. The sample in question was T cells from blood (PBMCs), unsorted or a sorted subset (not recorded which), obtained before or after yellow fever vaccination (not recorded which). The clonotype was recovered from a woman aged 18-29 years who received the yellow fever vaccine. Donor details come from another sample of the same person, matched by shared clones. The DNA sequence is given as TGTGCCAGCTCTGTCCAAGAGACCCAGTACTTC. Translated, this is CASSVQETQYF.